This is a list of T cell receptor beta chains from one sample in a study of blood T cell repertoires in COVID-19. TCRdb keeps only in-frame clones here, not all; method: immunoSEQ multiplex PCR. There are a few hundred thousand clones in the sample; around 80% occur only once, and around 5.1% lies in the top ten. The material sequenced was peripheral blood. These receptors were collected from a human donor in a cohort sampled during active COVID-19. The CDR3 runs from the conserved cysteine through the conserved F or W. Only some rows state a clone size, as once, few, many or a class for expanded clones.

size	V	J	CDR3
NA	TRBV11-2	TRBJ1-1	CASSLVTGSTEAFF
NA	TRBV19	TRBJ1-1	CASTVTPGNTEAFF
NA	TRBV11-1	TRBJ2-3	CASRRGTSGIGDTQYF
once	TRBV7-9	TRBJ1-2	CASKGEGTYGYTF
once	TRBV9	TRBJ2-2	CASSHGLAGGPGPGELFF
once	TRBV19	TRBJ2-7	CASSQGLNNEQYF
NA	TRBV10-3	TRBJ2-5	CAISESGVETQYF
NA	TRBV4-3	TRBJ1-4	CASSQGPARSPYEKLFF
NA	TRBV25-1	TRBJ1-4	CASSARTGGKGEKLFF
NA	TRBV7-2	TRBJ2-7	CASSSGTSGYEQYF
once	TRBV30	TRBJ1-2	CAWIGTGNYYGYTF
NA	TRBV19	TRBJ1-4	CASSPKGLANEKLFF
once	TRBV5-1	TRBJ2-7	CASSLGLAGVRHEQYF
NA	TRBV14	TRBJ2-2	CASSRQATNTGELFF
NA	TRBV29-1	TRBJ1-2	CSVEDHPRTGHGYTF
NA	TRBV10-3	TRBJ2-7	CASRDRVKDEQYF
NA	TRBV5-1	TRBJ2-1	CASSLEGVRGWNEQFF
NA	TRBV28	TRBJ1-4	CASSSRQGAKGNEKLFF
NA	TRBV5-1	TRBJ2-1	CASSPTGGTFNEQFF
few	TRBV18	TRBJ2-7	CASSREGGTYEQYF
NA	TRBV6-2/TRBV6-3	TRBJ2-7	CASSTPSSYEQYF
once	TRBV18	TRBJ1-4	CASSSNRGPNEKLFF
NA	TRBV4-2	TRBJ2-1	CASSPGLATYNEQFF
NA	TRBV19	TRBJ1-2	CASRTGDGYTF
NA	TRBV27	TRBJ1-2	CASSLSPRTDYGYTF
once	TRBV29-1	TRBJ2-7	CSANTGTGASLEQYF
NA	TRBV6-2/TRBV6-3	TRBJ2-7	CASSHPGLAGSYEQYF
NA	TRBV28	TRBJ2-1	CASSLLGEARNEQFF
NA	TRBV6-4	TRBJ1-6	CASRGGQYYNSPLHF
NA	TRBV5-1	TRBJ2-1	CASSLRGGRADREQFF
few	TRBV19	TRBJ1-1	CASSIRGFTEAFF
few	TRBV3-1/TRBV3-2	TRBJ1-6	CASSQVLGGSPLHF
NA	TRBV28	TRBJ2-3	CASSFTRTLTDTQYF
NA	TRBV10-3	TRBJ1-5	CAASRGQEANQPQHF
NA	TRBV28	TRBJ1-2	CASSFPPRDYGYTF
NA	TRBV28	TRBJ2-5	CASSFQKETQYF
NA	TRBV6-2/TRBV6-3	TRBJ1-6	CASSYVGQGGRYSPLHF
NA	TRBV9	TRBJ2-7	CASSLESEQYF
NA	TRBV28	TRBJ1-2	CASRTGTAGYGYTF
NA	TRBV3-1/TRBV3-2	TRBJ1-3	CASSHLPSTGGNTIYF
few	TRBV6-4	TRBJ2-1	CASGKDFLSGTNEQFF
NA	TRBV20-1	TRBJ2-7	CSASGDIAYEQYF
NA	TRBV7-2	TRBJ2-1	CASSPHIRGSSYNEQFF
few	TRBV9	TRBJ2-1	CASSVEGRGQTYNEQFF
NA	TRBV2	TRBJ1-6	CASFTGTGGNSPLHF
NA	TRBV7-9	TRBJ2-5	CASSLTLAGGRETQYF
NA	TRBV14	TRBJ2-7	CASSQEQGWRAYEQYF